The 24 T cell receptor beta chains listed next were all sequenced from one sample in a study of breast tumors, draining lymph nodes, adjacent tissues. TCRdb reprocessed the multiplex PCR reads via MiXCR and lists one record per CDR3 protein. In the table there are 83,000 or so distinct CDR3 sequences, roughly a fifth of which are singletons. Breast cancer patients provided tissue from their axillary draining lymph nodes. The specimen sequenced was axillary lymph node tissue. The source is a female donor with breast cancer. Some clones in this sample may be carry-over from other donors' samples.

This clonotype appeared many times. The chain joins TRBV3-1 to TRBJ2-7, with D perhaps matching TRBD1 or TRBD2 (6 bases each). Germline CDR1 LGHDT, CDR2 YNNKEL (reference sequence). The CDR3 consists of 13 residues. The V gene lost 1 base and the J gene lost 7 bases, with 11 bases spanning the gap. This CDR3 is CASSQVGGREQYF. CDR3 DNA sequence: TGTGCCAGCAGCCAAGTTGGGGGGCGTGAGCAGTACTTC.

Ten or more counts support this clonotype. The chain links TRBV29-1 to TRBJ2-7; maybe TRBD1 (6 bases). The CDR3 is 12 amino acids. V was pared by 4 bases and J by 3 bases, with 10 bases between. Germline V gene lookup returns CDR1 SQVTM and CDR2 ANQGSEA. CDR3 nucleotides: TGCAGCGTTGGTGGACAGCTCTACGAGCAGTACTTC. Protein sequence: CSVGGQLYEQYF.

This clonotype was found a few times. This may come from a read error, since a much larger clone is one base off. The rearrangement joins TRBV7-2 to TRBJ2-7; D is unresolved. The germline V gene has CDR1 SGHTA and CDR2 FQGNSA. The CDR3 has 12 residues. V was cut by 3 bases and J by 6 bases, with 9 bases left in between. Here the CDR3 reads CASSFTRSEQYF. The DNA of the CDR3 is TGTGCCAGCAGCTTTACCCGGAGCGAGCAGTACTTC.

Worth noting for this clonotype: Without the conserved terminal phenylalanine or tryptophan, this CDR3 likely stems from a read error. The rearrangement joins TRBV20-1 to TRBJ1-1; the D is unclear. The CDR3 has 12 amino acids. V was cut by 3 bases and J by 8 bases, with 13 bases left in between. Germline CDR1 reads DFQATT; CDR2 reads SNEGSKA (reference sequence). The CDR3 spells CSASRQGREAFL. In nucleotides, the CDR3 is TGCAGTGCTAGTAGGCAAGGGAGAGAAGCTTTCCTT.

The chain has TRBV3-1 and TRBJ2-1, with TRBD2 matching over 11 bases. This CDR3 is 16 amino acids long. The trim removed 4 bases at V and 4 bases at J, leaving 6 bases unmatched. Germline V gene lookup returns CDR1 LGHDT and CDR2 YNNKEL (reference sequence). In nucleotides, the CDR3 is TGTGCCAGCAGCCGGCCTGGGACTAGCGGATACAATGAGCAGTTCTTC. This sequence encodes CASSRPGTSGYNEQFF.

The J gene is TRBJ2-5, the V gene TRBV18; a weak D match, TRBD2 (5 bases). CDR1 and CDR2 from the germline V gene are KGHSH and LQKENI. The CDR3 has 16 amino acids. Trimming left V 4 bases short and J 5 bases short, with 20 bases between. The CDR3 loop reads CASSHPLPGLSETQYF. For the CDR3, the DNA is TGTGCCAGCTCACATCCTCTTCCGGGATTAAGCGAGACCCAGTACTTC.

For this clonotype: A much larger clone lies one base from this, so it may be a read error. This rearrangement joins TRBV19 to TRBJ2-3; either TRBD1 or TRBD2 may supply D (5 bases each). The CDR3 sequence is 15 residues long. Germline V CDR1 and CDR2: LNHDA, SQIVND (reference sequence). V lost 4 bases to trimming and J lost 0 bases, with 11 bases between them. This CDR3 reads CASSTRGASTDTQYF. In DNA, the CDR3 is TGTGCCAGTAGTACAAGAGGGGCTAGCACAGATACGCAGTATTTT.

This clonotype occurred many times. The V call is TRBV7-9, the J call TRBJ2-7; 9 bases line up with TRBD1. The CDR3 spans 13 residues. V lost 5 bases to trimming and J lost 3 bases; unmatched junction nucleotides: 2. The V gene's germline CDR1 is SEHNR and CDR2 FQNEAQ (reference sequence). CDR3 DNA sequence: TGTGCCAGCAGCCGGGGACAGGGCTACGAGCAGTACTTC. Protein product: CASSRGQGYEQYF. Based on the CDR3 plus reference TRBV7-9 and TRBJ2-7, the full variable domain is DTGVSQNPRHKITKRGQNVTFRCDPISEHNRLYWYRQTLGQGPEFLTYFQNEAQLEKSRLLSDRFSAERPKGSFSTLEIQRTEQGDSAMYLCASSRGQGYEQYFGPGTRLTVT.

In nucleotides, the CDR3 is TGTGCCTGGGCTGGGGGCCTCCGGAACAATGAGCAGTTCTTC. Protein: CAWAGGLRNNEQFF. The V and J genes are TRBV30 and TRBJ2-1, with a possible D match to TRBD1 (6 bases). The germline V gene encodes CDR1 GTSNPN and CDR2 SVGIG (reference sequence). The CDR3 covers 14 residues. V was shortened by 5 bases and J by 5 bases, with 16 bases between the two germline ends.

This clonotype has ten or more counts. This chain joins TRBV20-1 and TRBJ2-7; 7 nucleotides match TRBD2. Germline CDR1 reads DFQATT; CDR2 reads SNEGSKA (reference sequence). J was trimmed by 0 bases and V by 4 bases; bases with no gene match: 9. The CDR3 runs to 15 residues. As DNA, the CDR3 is TGCAGTGCTAAAGTGAACGGGGGGAGCTCCTACGAGCAGTACTTC. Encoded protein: CSAKVNGGSSYEQYF.

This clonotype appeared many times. Here the CDR3 reads CASSLVGRGNQADTQYF. CDR3 nucleotide sequence: TGTGCCAGCAGCTTAGTAGGCAGGGGAAACCAAGCAGATACGCAGTATTTT. The chain links TRBV7-9 to TRBJ2-3; D is possibly TRBD1 (6 bases). Germline V gene sequence: CDR1 SEHNR, CDR2 FQNEAQ (reference sequence). The CDR3 covers 17 residues. V gave up 1 base and J gave up 4 bases, with 18 bases separating them.

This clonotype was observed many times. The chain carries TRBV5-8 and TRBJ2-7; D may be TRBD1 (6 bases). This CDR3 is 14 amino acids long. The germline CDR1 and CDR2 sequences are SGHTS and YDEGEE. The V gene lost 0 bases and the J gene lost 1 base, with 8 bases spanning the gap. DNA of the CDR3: TGTGCCAGCAGCTTGGTGGGGGCGTCCTACGAGCAGTACTTC. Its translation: CASSLVGASYEQYF.

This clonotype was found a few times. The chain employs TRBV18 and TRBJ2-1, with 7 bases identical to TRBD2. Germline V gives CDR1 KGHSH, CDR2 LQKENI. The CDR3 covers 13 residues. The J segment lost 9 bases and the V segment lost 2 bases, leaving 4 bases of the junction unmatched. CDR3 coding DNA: TGTGCCAGCTCACCAGGGCGGGAGAGTGAGCAGTTCTTC. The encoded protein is CASSPGRESEQFF. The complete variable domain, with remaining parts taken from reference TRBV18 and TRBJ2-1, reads NAGVMQNPRHLVRRRGQEARLRCSPMKGHSHVYWYRQLPEEGLKFMVYLQKENIIDESGMPKERFSAEFPKEGPSILRIQQVVRGDSAAYFCASSPGRESEQFFGPGTRLTVL.

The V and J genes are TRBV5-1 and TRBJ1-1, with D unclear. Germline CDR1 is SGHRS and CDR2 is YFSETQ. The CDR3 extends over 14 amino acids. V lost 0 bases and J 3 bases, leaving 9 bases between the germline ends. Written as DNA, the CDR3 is TGCGCCAGCAGCTTGGGTGACGGATACACTGAAGCTTTCTTT. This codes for CASSLGDGYTEAFF.

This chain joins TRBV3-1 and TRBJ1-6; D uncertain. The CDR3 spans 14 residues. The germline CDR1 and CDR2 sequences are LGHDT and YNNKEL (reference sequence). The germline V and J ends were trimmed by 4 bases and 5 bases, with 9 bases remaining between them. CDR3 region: CASSPGVDNSPLHF. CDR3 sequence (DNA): TGTGCCAGCAGCCCCGGGGTGGATAATTCACCCCTCCACTTT.

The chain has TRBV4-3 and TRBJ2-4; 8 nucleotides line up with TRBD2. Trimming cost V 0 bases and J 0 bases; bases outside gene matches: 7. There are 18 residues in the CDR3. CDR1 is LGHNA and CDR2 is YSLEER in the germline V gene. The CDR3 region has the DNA TGCGCCAGCAGCCAAGATCCTCTAGCGGGTTTAGCCAAAAACATTCAGTACTTC. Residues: CASSQDPLAGLAKNIQYF.

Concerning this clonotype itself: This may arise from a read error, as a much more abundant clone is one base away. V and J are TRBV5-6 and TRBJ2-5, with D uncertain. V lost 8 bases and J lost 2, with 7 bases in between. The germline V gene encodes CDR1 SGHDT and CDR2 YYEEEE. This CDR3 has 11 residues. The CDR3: CARSRQETQYF. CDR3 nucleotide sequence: TGTGCCAGGAGCAGGCAAGAGACCCAGTACTTC.

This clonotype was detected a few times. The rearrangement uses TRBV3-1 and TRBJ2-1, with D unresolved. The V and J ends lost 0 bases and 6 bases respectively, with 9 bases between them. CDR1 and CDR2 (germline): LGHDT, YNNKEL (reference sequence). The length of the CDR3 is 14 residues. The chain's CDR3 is CASSQDALPNEQFF. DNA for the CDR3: TGTGCCAGCAGCCAAGATGCACTTCCCAATGAGCAGTTCTTC.

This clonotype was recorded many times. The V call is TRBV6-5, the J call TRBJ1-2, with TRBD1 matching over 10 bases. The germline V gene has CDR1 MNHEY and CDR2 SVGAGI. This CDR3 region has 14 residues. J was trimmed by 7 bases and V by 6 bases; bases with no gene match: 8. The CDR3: CASRRQGAVVGYTF. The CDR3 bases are TGTGCCAGCAGGAGACAGGGGGCTGTAGTTGGCTACACCTTC.

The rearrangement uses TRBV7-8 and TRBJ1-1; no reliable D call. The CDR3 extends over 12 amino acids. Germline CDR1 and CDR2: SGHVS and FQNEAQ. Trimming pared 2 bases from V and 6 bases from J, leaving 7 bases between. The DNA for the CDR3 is TGTGCCAGCAGCTTAAATCTGGCTGAAGCTTTCTTT. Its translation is CASSLNLAEAFF.

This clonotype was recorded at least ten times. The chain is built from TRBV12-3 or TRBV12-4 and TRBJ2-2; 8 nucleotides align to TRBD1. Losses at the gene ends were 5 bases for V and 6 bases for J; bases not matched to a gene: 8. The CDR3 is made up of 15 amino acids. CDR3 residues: CASSPPRQGPGELFF. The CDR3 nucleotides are TGTGCCAGCAGTCCACCGAGACAGGGGCCCGGGGAGCTGTTTTTT.

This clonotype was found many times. The CDR3 loop is CASSYSSYGYTF. The CDR3 DNA reads TGTGCCAGCAGTTACTCGAGTTATGGCTACACCTTC. This chain uses TRBV6-2 or TRBV6-3 with TRBJ1-2; the D is unclear. V gave up 0 bases and J gave up 5 bases, with 4 bases separating them. This CDR3 is 12 amino acids long. Germline-derived CDR1 and CDR2 are MNHEY and SVGEGT.

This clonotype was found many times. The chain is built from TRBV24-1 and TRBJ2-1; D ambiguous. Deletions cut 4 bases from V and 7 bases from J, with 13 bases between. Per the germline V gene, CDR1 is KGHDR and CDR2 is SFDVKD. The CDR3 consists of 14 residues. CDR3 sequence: CATSDRFKSNEQFF. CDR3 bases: TGTGCCACCAGTGACCGCTTTAAGAGTAATGAGCAGTTCTTC.

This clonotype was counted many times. CDR3 nucleotide sequence: TGTGCCAGCAGACGGGGACTAGCGGGACCCTACGAGCAGTACTTC. Its translation: CASRRGLAGPYEQYF. This chain connects TRBV6-1 to TRBJ2-7, with TRBD2 identical over 13 bases. V lost 6 bases, J lost 2 bases, and 4 bases stayed unmatched. Germline-derived CDR1 and CDR2 are MNHNS and SASEGT. This CDR3 is 15 amino acids long.